The 20 T cell receptor beta chains below were found in one sample sequenced in a study of human T cells and chemical hapten exposure. Time point in this sample: patch test 1, 2 weeks after DPC sensitization. Sample treatment: therapeutic diphenylcyclopropenone sensitization with weekly scalp DPC. TCRdb reprocessed the RACE reads with MiXCR, giving one entry per CDR3 protein. The table has over 95,000 distinct CDR3 sequences, 9.5% to 15% seen once; the top ten hold over 2%. This sample comprised whole blood, obtained in connection with sensitization to the hapten diphenylcyclopropenone (DPC). These receptors were obtained from a woman in her thirties or forties with alopecia areata. Some clones in this sample may be carry-over from other donors' samples.

Many counts were recorded for this clonotype. The rearrangement links TRBV7-8 to TRBJ2-2; 8 bases fit TRBD2. V was clipped by 2 bases and J by 5 bases; unmatched bases: 4. The CDR3 is 15 residues long. Germline V gene sequence: CDR1 SGHVS, CDR2 FQNEAQ. The DNA for the CDR3 is TGTGCCAGCAGCTTAACGTCGGGAGGGACCGGGGAGCTGTTTTTT. Protein product: CASSLTSGGTGELFF.

This clonotype was found a few times. The genes are TRBV7-2 and TRBJ2-3; D is possibly TRBD1 (7 bases). CDR3 length: 15 amino acids. V was pared by 1 base and J by 2 bases, with 10 bases between. Per germline, CDR1 SGHTA and CDR2 FQGNSA. The CDR3, as DNA: TGTGCCAGCAGCTTAGGCAGGGGGGTCACAGATACGCAGTATTTT. This translates into CASSLGRGVTDTQYF.

This clonotype was detected many times. V and J are TRBV27 and TRBJ1-6, with 8 bases matching TRBD1. Germline CDR1 reads MNHEY; CDR2 reads SMNVEV (reference sequence). With V trimmed by 3 bases and J by 5 bases, 12 bases remained unmatched. There are 18 residues in the CDR3. The CDR3 DNA is TGTGCCAGCAGTTTGAAGCAGGGGGCTGCCGGGGATAATTCACCCCTCCACTTT. Translation: CASSLKQGAAGDNSPLHF.

CDR3 residues: CASRPTGSSNIQYF. DNA for the CDR3: TGTGCCAGCAGACCTACAGGGTCGTCGAACATTCAGTACTTC. The chain carries TRBV28 and TRBJ2-4; tentatively, D is TRBD1 (6 bases). Germline V lookup: CDR1 MDHEN, CDR2 SYDVKM. The CDR3 has 14 residues. V shed 6 bases and J shed 7 bases, with 16 bases lying between them. Full variable domain (rest looked up from reference TRBV28 and TRBJ2-4): DVKVTQSSRYLVKRTGEKVFLECVQDMDHENMFWYRQDPGLGLRLIYFSYDVKMKEKGDIPEGYSVSREKKERFSLILESASTNQTSMYLCASRPTGSSNIQYFGAGTRLSVL.

The chain combines TRBV7-2 with TRBJ2-2, with 9 bases lining up with TRBD2. The CDR3 sequence is 16 residues long. V shed 4 bases and J 3 bases; nucleotides not matched to a gene: 6. Germline CDR1 reads SGHTA; CDR2 reads FQGNSA. The CDR3 protein is CASSSRLAVDTGELFF. The CDR3, as DNA: TGTGCCAGCAGCTCCCGACTAGCGGTCGACACCGGGGAGCTGTTTTTT. The variable domain in full, with the rest retrieved from reference TRBV7-2 and TRBJ2-2, is GAGVSQSPSNKVTEKGKDVELRCDPISGHTALYWYRQSLGQGLEFLIYFQGNSAPDKSGLPSDRFSAERTGGSVSTLTIQRTQQEDSAVYLCASSSRLAVDTGELFFGEGSRLTVL.

This clonotype was observed many times. The V call is TRBV6-2 or TRBV6-3, the J call TRBJ1-1; D is unclear. Germline loops: CDR1 MNHEY, CDR2 SVGEGT. Trimming removed 3 bases at V and 3 bases at J, with 8 bases between. CDR3 size: 13 residues. This CDR3 reads CASSYLQHTEAFF. The CDR3 nucleotides read TGTGCCAGCAGTTATTTACAGCACACTGAAGCTTTCTTT.

This clonotype was detected many times. The chain has TRBV12-3 or TRBV12-4 and TRBJ2-1; D gene uncertain. V gave up 6 bases and J gave up 0 bases, with 3 bases separating them. This CDR3 comprises 12 residues. The CDR3 region has the DNA TGTGCCAGCAGATTCTCCTACAATGAGCAGTTCTTC. Encoded protein: CASRFSYNEQFF.

This clonotype occurred a few times. This rearrangement joins TRBV5-1 to TRBJ2-7; D ambiguous. Trimming took 1 base from V and 0 from J, leaving 11 bases between them. The CDR3 spans 15 residues. Germline loops: CDR1 SGHRS, CDR2 YFSETQ. CDR3 protein: CASSLRSVDSYEQYF. CDR3 bases: TGCGCCAGCAGCTTGAGGAGCGTTGACTCCTACGAGCAGTACTTC.

With respect to this clonotype: A read error may account for a junction end that differs from germline. CDR3 amino acids: CASSLGAGGPGETQYF. For the CDR3, the DNA is TGTGCTAGCAGCTTAGGAGCGGGAGGGCCGGGAGAGACCCAGTACTTC. J is TRBJ2-5 and V is TRBV7-7, with TRBD2 identical over 10 bases. The CDR3 is 16 residues long. Germline V gives CDR1 SSHAT, CDR2 FNYEAQ (reference sequence).

This clonotype was seen a handful of times. Here the CDR3 DNA reads TGTGCCAGCAGTTACTCATGGGCTCTGGAGACCCAGTACTTC. Residues: CASSYSWALETQYF. This chain joins TRBV6-5 and TRBJ2-5; D not resolved. V lost 0 bases to trimming and J lost 5 bases, with 10 bases between them. CDR1 and CDR2 from the germline V gene are MNHEY and SVGAGI. This CDR3 is 14 amino acids long.

This clonotype has a handful of counts. The chain links TRBV20-1 to TRBJ2-1, with 9 bases that match TRBD2. The V gene's germline CDR1 is DFQATT and CDR2 SNEGSKA (reference sequence). This CDR3 is 13 amino acids long. The CDR3 DNA follows: TGCTTGCCTAGCGGGAATATCTACAATGAGCAGTTCTTC. This codes for CLPSGNIYNEQFF.

The J gene is TRBJ2-7, the V gene TRBV6-2 or TRBV6-3, with 8 bases lining up with TRBD1. Unmatched junction bases numbered 12, after V lost 7 bases and J lost 1 base. The CDR3 extends over 16 amino acids. Germline assignment: CDR1 MNHEY and CDR2 SVGEGT. The DNA of the CDR3 is TGTGCCAGCACCAACGGGATTGGACAGGGATCCTACGAGCAGTACTTC. This translates into CASTNGIGQGSYEQYF.

This clonotype was found many times. The J gene is TRBJ2-1, the V gene TRBV3-1, with D perhaps matching TRBD2 (6 bases). The CDR3 is 15 amino acids. The V and J ends lost 4 bases and 4 bases respectively, with 14 bases between them. Germline V gene lookup returns CDR1 LGHDT and CDR2 YNNKEL (reference sequence). Written as DNA, the CDR3 is TGTGCCAGCAGCCCGGCGGCTAGCGCTTACAATGAGCAGTTCTTC. It specifies CASSPAASAYNEQFF.

This clonotype was recorded a few times. One junction end does not reproduce the germline sequence, and a read error may be involved. The chain links TRBV4-2 to TRBJ2-5, with TRBD1 matching 8 bases. Germline CDR1 reads LGHNA; CDR2 reads YNFKEQ. The CDR3 loop spans 15 amino acids. This CDR3 is CVSSQGGQVEETQYF. In DNA form, the CDR3 reads TGTGTCAGCAGCCAAGGGGGACAGGTGGAGGAGACCCAGTACTTC.

This chain uses TRBV11-1 with TRBJ2-3; 9 bases match TRBD2. The germline CDR1 and CDR2 sequences are SGHAT and FQDESV (reference sequence). This CDR3 contains 17 residues. Trimming took 5 bases from V and 5 from J; bases not matched to a gene: 14. The CDR3 sequence is CASSPGVSGRRGDTQYF. CDR3 DNA: TGTGCCAGCAGCCCGGGCGTTAGCGGGAGACGAGGAGATACGCAGTATTTT. Complete variable domain (other parts from reference TRBV11-1 and TRBJ2-3): EAEVAQSPRYKITEKSQAVAFWCDPISGHATLYWYRQILGQGPELLVQFQDESVVDDSQLPKDRFSAERLKGVDSTLKIQPAELGDSAMYLCASSPGVSGRRGDTQYFGPGTRLTVL.

This rearrangement joins TRBV4-2 to TRBJ1-5, with D possibly TRBD1 on 6 matching bases. CDR1 is LGHNA, CDR2 YNFKEQ, per germline. The germline V and J ends were trimmed by 0 bases and 4 bases, with 13 bases remaining between them. CDR3 length equals 16 residues. In DNA, the CDR3 is TGTGCCAGCAGCCAAGATCCCCCGGGGGCAAATCAGCCCCAGCATTTT. Protein sequence: CASSQDPPGANQPQHF.

This clonotype was counted ten times or more. The chain uses TRBV7-2 and TRBJ2-3; no reliable D call. The CDR3 is made up of 15 amino acids. Trimming shortened V by 4 bases and J by 1 base, and 12 bases separated the two germline ends. Germline V gives CDR1 SGHTA, CDR2 FQGNSA. CDR3 in DNA: TGTGCCAGCAGCTCCCAAGGGCTGGGCACAGATACGCAGTATTTT. Translation: CASSSQGLGTDTQYF.

This clonotype was counted at least ten times. The V gene is TRBV4-3, the J gene TRBJ2-7; D may correspond to TRBD1 or TRBD2 (5 bases each). Germline assignment: CDR1 LGHNA and CDR2 YSLEER. The CDR3 length is 15 residues. Trimming removed 0 bases at V and 4 bases at J, with 13 bases between. CDR3 sequence (DNA): TGCGCCAGCAGCCAAGATCCGGGGCTCACGTACGAGCAGTACTTC. It specifies CASSQDPGLTYEQYF.

V and J are TRBV28 and TRBJ1-1; D unclear. CDR1 and CDR2 from the germline V gene are MDHEN and SYDVKM. The CDR3 runs 14 residues. The V end lost 7 bases, the J end lost 4 bases, and 16 bases lay between the germline ends. The CDR3 reads CASTAGGRGTEAFF. The CDR3 DNA reads TGTGCCAGCACCGCGGGAGGGCGGGGCACTGAAGCTTTCTTT.

This clonotype was seen a few times. The rearrangement joins TRBV27 to TRBJ2-2; 14 nucleotides agree with TRBD2. Trimming cost V 8 bases and J 8 bases; bases outside gene matches: 10. Germline-derived CDR1 and CDR2 are MNHEY and SMNVEV (reference sequence). CDR3 length: 16 residues. The CDR3 DNA is TGTGCCAGCGGCTCGGGACTAGCGGGAGTAAGAGGGGAGCTGTTTTTT. Protein sequence: CASGSGLAGVRGELFF.